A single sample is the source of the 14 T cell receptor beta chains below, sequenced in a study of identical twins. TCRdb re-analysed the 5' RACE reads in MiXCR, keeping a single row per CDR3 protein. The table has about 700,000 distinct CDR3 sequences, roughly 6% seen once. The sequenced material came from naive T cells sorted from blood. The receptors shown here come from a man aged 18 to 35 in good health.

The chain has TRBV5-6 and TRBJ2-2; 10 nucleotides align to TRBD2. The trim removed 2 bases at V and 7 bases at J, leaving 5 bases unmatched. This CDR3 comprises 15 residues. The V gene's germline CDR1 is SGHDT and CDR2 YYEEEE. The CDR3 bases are TGTGCCAGCAGCTTCCCCGGGACTAGCGACGGGGAGCTGTTTTTT. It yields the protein CASSFPGTSDGELFF.

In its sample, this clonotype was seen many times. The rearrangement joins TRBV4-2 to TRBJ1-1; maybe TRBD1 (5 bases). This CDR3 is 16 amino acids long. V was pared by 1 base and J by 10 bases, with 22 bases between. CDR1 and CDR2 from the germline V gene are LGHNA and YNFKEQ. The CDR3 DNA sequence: TGTGCCAGCAGCCAAGGGGATGGTTGGGCAGGGTCGTTAGCTTTCTTT. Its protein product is CASSQGDGWAGSLAFF.

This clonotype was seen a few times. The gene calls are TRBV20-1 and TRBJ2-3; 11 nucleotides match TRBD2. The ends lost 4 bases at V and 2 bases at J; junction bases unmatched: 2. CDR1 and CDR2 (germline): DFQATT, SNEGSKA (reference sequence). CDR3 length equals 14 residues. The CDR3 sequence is CSAKGLAATDTQYF. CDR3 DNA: TGCAGTGCTAAGGGACTAGCGGCCACAGATACGCAGTATTTT.

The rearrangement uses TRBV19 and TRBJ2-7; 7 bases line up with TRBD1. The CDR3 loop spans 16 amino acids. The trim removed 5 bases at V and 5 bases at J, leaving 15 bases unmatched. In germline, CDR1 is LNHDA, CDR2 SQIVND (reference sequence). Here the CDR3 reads CASSSFFTGVGDEQYF. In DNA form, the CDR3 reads TGTGCCAGTAGTTCATTCTTTACAGGGGTTGGGGACGAGCAGTACTTC.

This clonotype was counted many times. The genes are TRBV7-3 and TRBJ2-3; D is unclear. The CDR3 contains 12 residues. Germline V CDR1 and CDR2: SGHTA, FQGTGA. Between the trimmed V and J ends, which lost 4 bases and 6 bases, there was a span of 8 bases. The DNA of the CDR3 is TGTGCCAGCAGCTCCCATAGGGATACGCAGTATTTT. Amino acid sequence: CASSSHRDTQYF.

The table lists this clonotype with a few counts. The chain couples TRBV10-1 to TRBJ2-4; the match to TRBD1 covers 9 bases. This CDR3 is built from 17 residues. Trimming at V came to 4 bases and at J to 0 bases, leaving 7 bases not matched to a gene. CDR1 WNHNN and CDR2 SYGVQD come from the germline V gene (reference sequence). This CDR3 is CASSALQGAVAKNIQYF. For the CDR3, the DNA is TGCGCCAGCAGTGCACTACAGGGGGCGGTAGCCAAAAACATTCAGTACTTC.

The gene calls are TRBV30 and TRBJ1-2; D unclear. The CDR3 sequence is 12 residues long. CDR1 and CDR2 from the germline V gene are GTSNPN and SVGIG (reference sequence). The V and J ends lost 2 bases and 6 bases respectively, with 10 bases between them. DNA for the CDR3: TGTGCCTGGAGTCCAGGACCGCATGGCTACACCTTC. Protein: CAWSPGPHGYTF.

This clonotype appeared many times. CDR3 loop: CSVVDRQNTIYF. In DNA, the CDR3 is TGCAGCGTAGTAGACAGACAAAACACCATATATTTT. J is TRBJ1-3 and V is TRBV29-1; D perhaps matches TRBD1 (5 bases). The germline gives CDR1 SQVTM, CDR2 ANQGSEA. V lost 6 bases and J 6 bases, leaving 12 bases between the germline ends. CDR3 length: 12 amino acids.

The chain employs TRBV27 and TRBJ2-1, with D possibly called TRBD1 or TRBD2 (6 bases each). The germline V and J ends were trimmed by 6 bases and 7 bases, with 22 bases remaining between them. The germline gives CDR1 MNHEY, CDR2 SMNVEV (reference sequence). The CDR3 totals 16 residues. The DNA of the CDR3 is TGTGCCAGCAGCCCCGGTCCCGGGGGCGAATTAAATGAGCAGTTCTTC. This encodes CASSPGPGGELNEQFF.

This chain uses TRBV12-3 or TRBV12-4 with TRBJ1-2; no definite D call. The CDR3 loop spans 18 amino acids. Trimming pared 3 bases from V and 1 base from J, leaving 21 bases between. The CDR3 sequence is CASSLFGGPPKNNYGYTF. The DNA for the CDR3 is TGTGCCAGCAGTTTGTTTGGAGGGCCTCCAAAAAATAACTATGGCTACACCTTC.

CDR3: CASRPQGRLAFF. The CDR3 DNA sequence: TGTGCCAGCAGGCCCCAGGGGCGCCTGGCTTTCTTT. The chain joins TRBV6-1 to TRBJ1-1, with D perhaps TRBD1 (6 bases). Trimming stripped 6 bases from V and 11 bases from J, with 16 bases between. Germline values: CDR1 MNHNS, CDR2 SASEGT. The CDR3 is 12 amino acids.

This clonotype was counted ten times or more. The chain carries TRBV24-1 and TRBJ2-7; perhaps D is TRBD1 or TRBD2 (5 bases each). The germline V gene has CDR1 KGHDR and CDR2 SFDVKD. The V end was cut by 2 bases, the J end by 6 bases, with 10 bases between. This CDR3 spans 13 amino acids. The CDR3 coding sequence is TGTGCCACCAGTGATTCTTGGGGGAGCGAGCAGTACTTC. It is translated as CATSDSWGSEQYF.

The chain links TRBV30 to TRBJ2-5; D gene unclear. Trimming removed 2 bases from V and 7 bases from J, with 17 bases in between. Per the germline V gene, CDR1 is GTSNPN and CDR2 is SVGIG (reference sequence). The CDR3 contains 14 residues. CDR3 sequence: CAWSKASLEGTQYF. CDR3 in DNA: TGTGCCTGGAGTAAGGCTAGTCTCGAAGGGACCCAGTACTTC.

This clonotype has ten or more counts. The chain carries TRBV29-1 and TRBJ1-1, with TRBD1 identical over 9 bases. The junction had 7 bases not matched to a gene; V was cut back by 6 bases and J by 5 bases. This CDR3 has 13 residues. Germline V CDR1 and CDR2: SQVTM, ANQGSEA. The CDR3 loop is CSVDGQGRTEAFF. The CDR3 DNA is TGCAGCGTGGATGGACAGGGGCGGACTGAAGCTTTCTTT.